Following are 7 T cell receptor beta chains from one sample sequenced in a study of CD8 T cells in Susac syndrome. Reverse transcription of roughly 0.5 to 1 ug RNA was performed with random hexamers. One entry per CDR3 protein, called by TCRdb with MiXCR from the immunoSEQ multiplex PCR reads. Of 300,000 or so distinct CDR3 sequences listed, around 92% are singletons. Sequencing was carried out using CD4+ T cells from PBMCs. Receptor source: a human donor with multiple sclerosis.

The rearrangement joins TRBV2 to TRBJ2-2; possibly TRBD1 for D (6 bases). Germline lookup yields CDR1 SNHLY and CDR2 FYNNEI. The ends were cut back, 4 bases at V and 6 bases at J, with 9 bases in the middle. The CDR3 has 13 amino acids. CDR3 protein: CASSVQGAGELFF. Written as DNA, the CDR3 is TGTGCCAGCAGTGTACAGGGTGCCGGGGAGCTGTTTTTT.

The V and J genes are TRBV7-9 and TRBJ1-1, with TRBD1 identical over 9 bases. Germline trimming cut 3 bases from V and 4 bases from J; bases unmatched to any gene: 3. CDR1 is SEHNR and CDR2 is FQNEAQ in the germline V gene (reference sequence). The CDR3 extends over 14 amino acids. The CDR3 region is CASSFRQGVTEAFF. The CDR3 coding sequence is TGTGCCAGCAGCTTTCGACAGGGGGTCACTGAAGCTTTCTTT.

The J gene is TRBJ1-5, the V gene TRBV18; D may be TRBD1 (5 bases). CDR1 is KGHSH and CDR2 is LQKENI in the germline V gene. The CDR3 is 15 residues long. Deletions cut 3 bases from V and 2 bases from J, with 11 bases between. As DNA, the CDR3 is TGTGCCAGCTCACCCGACGGAGGGGGCAATCAGCCCCAGCATTTT. It yields the protein CASSPDGGGNQPQHF.

This clonotype was picked up one time. J is TRBJ1-4 and V is TRBV19; no definite D call. This CDR3 is built from 11 residues. Germline V lookup: CDR1 LNHDA, CDR2 SQIVND (reference sequence). V gave up 10 bases and J gave up 4 bases, with 7 bases separating them. This CDR3 reads CATFHNEKLFF. CDR3 DNA: TGTGCCACCTTCCATAATGAAAAACTGTTTTTT. Based on the CDR3 plus reference TRBV19 and TRBJ1-4, the full variable domain is DGGITQSPKYLFRKEGQNVTLSCEQNLNHDAMYWYRQDPGQGLRLIYYSQIVNDFQKGDIAEGYSVSREKKESFPLTVTSAQKNPTAFYLCATFHNEKLFFGSGTQLSVL.

Regarding this clonotype: A junction boundary mismatches the germline segment, possibly from a read error. This rearrangement joins TRBV19 to TRBJ2-5, with D hard to call. Germline CDR1 reads LNHDA; CDR2 reads SQIVND (reference sequence). There are 13 residues in the CDR3. The CDR3 DNA is TGTGCCAGTAGCCCCCGGGCTCAAGAGAGCCAGTACTTC. Residues: CASSPRAQESQYF.

The V gene is TRBV6-5, the J gene TRBJ2-7, with a tentative D call TRBD1 (5 bases). The ends were cut back, 7 bases at V and 3 bases at J, with 19 bases in the middle. Per the germline V gene, CDR1 is MNHEY and CDR2 is SVGAGI. CDR3 size: 15 residues. The DNA of the CDR3 is TGTGCCAGCAAGTACAGCTACCAAGGGGTCTACGAGCAGTACTTC. Translating gives CASKYSYQGVYEQYF.

V is TRBV4-1 and J is TRBJ2-3; no clear D. This CDR3 spans 14 amino acids. Germline-derived CDR1 and CDR2 are MGHRA and YSYEKL. With 1 base removed from V and 2 bases from J, the gap between germline ends came to 7 bases. CDR3 bases: TGCGCCAGCAGCCAAGGCCTACCCACAGATACGCAGTATTTT. Translation: CASSQGLPTDTQYF.